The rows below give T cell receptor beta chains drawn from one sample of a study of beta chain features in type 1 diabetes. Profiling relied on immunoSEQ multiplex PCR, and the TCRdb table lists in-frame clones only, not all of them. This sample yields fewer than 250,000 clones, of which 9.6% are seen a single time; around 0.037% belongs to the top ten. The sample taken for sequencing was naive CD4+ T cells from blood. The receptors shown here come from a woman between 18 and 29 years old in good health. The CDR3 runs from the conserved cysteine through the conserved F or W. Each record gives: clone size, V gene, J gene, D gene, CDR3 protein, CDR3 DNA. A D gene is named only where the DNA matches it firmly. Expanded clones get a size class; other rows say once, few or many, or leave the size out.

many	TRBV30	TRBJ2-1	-	CAWSPWADEQFF	TGTGCCTGGAGTCCTTGGGCCGATGAGCAGTTCTTC
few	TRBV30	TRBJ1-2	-	CAWTDRALTRRVF	TGTGCCTGGACCGACCGGGCTCTTACCAGGCGGGTCTTC
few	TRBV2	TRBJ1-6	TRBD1	CASRDRGNSPLHF	TGTGCCAGCAGGGACAGGGGGAATTCACCCCTCCACTTT
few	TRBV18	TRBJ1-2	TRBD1	CASSPWDSDNYGYTF	TGTGCCAGCTCACCATGGGACAGTGACAACTATGGCTACACCTTC
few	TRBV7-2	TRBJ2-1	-	CASRGRGKDEQFF	TGTGCCAGCAGGGGAAGGGGGAAAGATGAGCAGTTCTTC
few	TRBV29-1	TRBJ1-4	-	CSVKLGPNEKLFF	TGCAGCGTAAAACTTGGTCCTAATGAAAAACTGTTTTTT
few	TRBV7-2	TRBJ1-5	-	CASSLPGNQPQHF	TGTGCCAGCAGCTTGCCCGGGAATCAGCCCCAGCATTTT
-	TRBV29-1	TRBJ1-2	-	CSVAAGAGSRGYTF	TGCAGCGTCGCCGCCGGGGCGGGGAGTCGGGGCTACACCTTC
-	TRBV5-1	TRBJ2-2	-	CASSFGGTGELFF	TGCGCCAGCAGCTTCGGCGGGACCGGGGAGCTGTTTTTT
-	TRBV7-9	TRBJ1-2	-	CASSPRGGGSNYGYTF	TGTGCCAGCAGCCCTAGAGGCGGGGGATCTAACTATGGCTACACCTTC
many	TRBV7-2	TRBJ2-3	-	CASSFMHSTGMGAQYF	TGTGCCAGCAGCTTCATGCATTCGACAGGCATGGGGGCGCAGTATTTT
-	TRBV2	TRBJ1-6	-	CASSEGQGNSPLHF	TGTGCCAGCAGTGAAGGGCAGGGGAACTCACCCCTCCACTTT
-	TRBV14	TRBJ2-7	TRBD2	CASSQVATSGTEQCF	TGTGCCAGCAGCCAAGTCGCGACTAGCGGGACCGAGCAGTGCTTC
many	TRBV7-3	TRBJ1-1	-	CASSLGPMIEAFF	TGTGCCAGCAGCTTAGGGCCTATGATTGAAGCTTTCTTT
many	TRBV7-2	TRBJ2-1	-	CASSSQPSALSHEQFF	TGTGCCAGCAGCTCACAGCCTAGCGCCTTGAGCCATGAGCAGTTCTTC
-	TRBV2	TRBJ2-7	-	CASSDEEAYEQYF	TGTGCCAGCAGTGATGAGGAGGCGTACGAGCAGTACTTC
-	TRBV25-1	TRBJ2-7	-	CASSSASGYYEQYF	TGTGCCAGCAGTTCGGCCTCAGGATACTACGAGCAGTACTTC
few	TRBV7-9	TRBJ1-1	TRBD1	CASSLGTGGAEAFF	TGTGCCAGCAGCCTCGGGACAGGGGGGGCTGAAGCTTTCTTT
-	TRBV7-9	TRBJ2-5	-	CASSLGGPGRSQYF	TGTGCCAGCAGCTTAGGGGGCCCGGGGAGGTCCCAGTACTTC
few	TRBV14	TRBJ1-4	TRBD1	CASSHGDSYEKLFF	TGTGCCAGCAGCCACGGGGACAGCTATGAAAAACTGTTTTTT
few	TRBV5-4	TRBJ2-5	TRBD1	CASSLTPRTGETQYF	TGTGCCAGCAGCTTGACCCCCAGGACAGGAGAGACCCAGTACTTC
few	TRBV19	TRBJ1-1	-	CASSTPNTEAFF	TGTGCCAGTAGTACCCCTAACACTGAAGCTTTCTTT
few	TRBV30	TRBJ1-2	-	CAWSGGAWGYTF	TGTGCCTGGAGTGGCGGGGCGTGGGGCTACACCTTC
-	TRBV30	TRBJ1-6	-	CAWRKDMKSSPLHF	TGTGCCTGGAGAAAGGACATGAAAAGTTCACCCCTCCACTTT
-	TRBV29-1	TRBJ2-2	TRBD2	CSVGGTSGGSGELFF	TGCAGCGTTGGCGGGACTAGCGGGGGGTCCGGGGAGCTGTTTTTT
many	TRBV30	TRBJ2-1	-	CAWGLVSYNEQFF	TGTGCCTGGGGACTCGTTTCCTACAATGAGCAGTTCTTC
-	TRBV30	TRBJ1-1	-	CARRRVTEAFF	TGTGCTCGGAGACGAGTCACTGAAGCTTTCTTT
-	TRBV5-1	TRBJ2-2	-	CASSPVGRNTGELFF	TGCGCCAGCAGCCCCGTTGGGCGGAACACCGGGGAGCTGTTTTTT
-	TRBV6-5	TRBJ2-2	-	CASSYFGSSGTGELFF	TGTGCCAGCAGTTACTTCGGTTCTTCGGGCACCGGGGAGCTGTTTTTT
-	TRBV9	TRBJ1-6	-	CASSVGAGSPLHF	TGTGCCAGCAGCGTGGGGGCAGGTTCACCCCTCCACTTT
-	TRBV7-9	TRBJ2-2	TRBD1	CASSLQGALPTGELFF	TGTGCCAGCAGCTTACAGGGGGCGCTGCCCACCGGGGAGCTGTTTTTT
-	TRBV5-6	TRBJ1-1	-	CASIVGEGTEAFF	TGTGCCAGCATCGTAGGGGAGGGCACTGAAGCTTTCTTT
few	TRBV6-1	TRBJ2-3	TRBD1	CASRGDRGLLDTQYF	TGTGCCAGCAGGGGGGACAGGGGGCTGTTGGATACGCAGTATTTT
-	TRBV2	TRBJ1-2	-	CASSENRESTGYTF	TGTGCCAGCAGTGAGAACAGGGAGTCCACTGGCTACACCTTC
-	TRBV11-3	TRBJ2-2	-	CASSHGGVMPGELFF	TGTGCCAGCAGCCACGGGGGAGTGATGCCCGGGGAGCTGTTTTTT
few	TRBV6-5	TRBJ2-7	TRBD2	CASSYSSGARGEQYF	TGTGCCAGCAGTTACTCGAGCGGGGCGCGGGGCGAGCAGTACTTC
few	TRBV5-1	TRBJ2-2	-	CASSTQAAGELFF	TGCGCCAGCAGCACACAGGCGGCCGGGGAGCTGTTTTTT
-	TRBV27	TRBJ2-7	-	CASSFGGGEQYF	TGTGCCAGCAGTTTTGGGGGAGGCGAGCAGTACTTC
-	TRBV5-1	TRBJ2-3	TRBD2	CASSLDGLAGGYTDTQYF	TGCGCCAGCAGCTTGGATGGTCTAGCGGGGGGCTACACAGATACGCAGTATTTT
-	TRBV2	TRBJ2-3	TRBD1	CASGTGRKDTQYF	TGTGCCAGCGGGACAGGGCGGAAAGATACGCAGTATTTT
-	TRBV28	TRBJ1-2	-	CASSSRAGKDYGYTF	TGTGCCAGCAGTTCCCGAGCAGGGAAAGACTATGGCTACACCTTC
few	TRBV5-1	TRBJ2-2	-	CASSLWYQGSTNTGELFF	TGCGCCAGCAGCTTGTGGTACCAGGGGTCAACGAACACCGGGGAGCTGTTTTTT
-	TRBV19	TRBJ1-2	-	CASSSRSDRFYGYTF	TGTGCCAGTAGTTCACGGAGTGACAGGTTCTATGGCTACACCTTC
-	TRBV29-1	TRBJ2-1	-	CSVDLRSEREQFF	TGCAGCGTTGACCTCAGAAGCGAGAGGGAGCAGTTCTTC
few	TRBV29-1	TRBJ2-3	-	CSVEGAGVPPDTQYF	TGCAGCGTTGAGGGGGCCGGGGTACCCCCAGATACGCAGTATTTT
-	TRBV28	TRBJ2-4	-	CASSLLQGQAKNIQYF	TGTGCCAGCAGTTTACTCCAGGGGCAGGCCAAAAACATTCAGTACTTC
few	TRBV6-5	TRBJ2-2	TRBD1	CASSQGAGELFF	TGTGCCAGCAGTCAGGGGGCCGGGGAGCTGTTTTTT
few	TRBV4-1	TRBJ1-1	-	CASSQGWAGPTFF	TGCGCCAGCAGCCAAGGGTGGGCAGGGCCAACTTTCTTT
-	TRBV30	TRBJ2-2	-	CAWSARGRNTGELFF	TGTGCCTGGAGTGCACGTGGGAGGAACACCGGGGAGCTGTTTTTT
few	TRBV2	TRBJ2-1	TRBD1	CASSESLGTGGAGGEIF	TGTGCCAGCAGTGAATCTTTGGGGACAGGGGGCGCGGGAGGAGAGATCTTC
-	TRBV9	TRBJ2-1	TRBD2	CASSVGLAGVYEQFF	TGTGCCAGCAGCGTAGGTCTAGCGGGAGTATATGAGCAGTTCTTC
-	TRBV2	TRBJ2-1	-	CASSEEREQFF	TGTGCCAGCAGTGAAGAGCGGGAGCAGTTCTTC
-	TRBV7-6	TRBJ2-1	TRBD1	CASSLRQGTYNEQFF	TGTGCCAGCAGCTTAAGACAGGGTACATACAATGAGCAGTTCTTC